This T cell receptor (beta chain) was observed in a study of OX40 agonist ivuxolimab in advanced cancers. Study context: The patients got ivuxolimab, which is an agonistic anti-OX40 (CD134) antibody. People in dose escalation had one of these cancers: hepatocellular carcinoma, melanoma, renal cell or head and neck cancer.

As to this clone: Its matching antigen is unknown.

The sampling schedule covered blood at baseline, cycle 4 day 1, and cycle 7 day 1. Sequencing used immunoSEQ multiplex PCR; TCRdb keeps in-frame clones, though not all of them. In the table there are some 59,000 clones, 70% to 90% of which are singletons. Germline CDR1 is MDHEN and CDR2 is SYDVKM. V lost 3 bases to trimming and J lost 1 base, with 9 bases between them. The CDR3 spans 14 residues. Whole-study results and caveats: In general, CD8+ T cells held more expanded clones than CD4+ did, on average.

This TCR was recovered from an adult with an advanced solid tumor such as melanoma, head and neck, liver or kidney cancer. Specimen: CD4+ or CD8+ T cells sorted from blood, collected in a trial of the OX40 agonist ivuxolimab. This chain connects TRBV28 to TRBJ2-5, with D unclear. The CDR3 DNA sequence: TGTGCCAGCAGTTTGGAACGGGCCCAAGAGACCCAGTACTTC. Its protein product is CASSLERAQETQYF.